The source of this TCR beta chain is a study of graft-versus-host responses after intestinal transplantation. Across the study: Each recipient received anti-thymocyte globulin induction, then tacrolimus and steroids for three to four years.

Profiling relied on immunoSEQ multiplex PCR, and the TCRdb table lists in-frame clones only, not all of them. Of about 110,000 clones listed, around 93% are singletons. On this clone itself: The target antigen is unknown.

Whole-study results and caveats: In recipient marrow, GvH clones were found, and some appeared first in ileum or blood. HvG clone declines early post-transplant were associated with peak circulating GvH levels.

The CDR3 covers 13 residues. The germline V and J ends were trimmed by 5 bases and 1 base, with 8 bases remaining between them. The germline gives CDR1 LNHDA, CDR2 SQIVND (reference sequence). The chain is built from TRBV19 and TRBJ1-1, with D tentatively TRBD1 (5 bases). The origin of this receptor is a human donor who received an intestinal transplant. The input for sequencing was unstimulated CD8+ T cells sorted from spleen or lymph node cells, taken before intestinal transplant. The CDR3 DNA sequence: TGTGCCAGTAGTTATGGACAGAACACTGAAGCTTTCTTT. It is translated as CASSYGQNTEAFF.